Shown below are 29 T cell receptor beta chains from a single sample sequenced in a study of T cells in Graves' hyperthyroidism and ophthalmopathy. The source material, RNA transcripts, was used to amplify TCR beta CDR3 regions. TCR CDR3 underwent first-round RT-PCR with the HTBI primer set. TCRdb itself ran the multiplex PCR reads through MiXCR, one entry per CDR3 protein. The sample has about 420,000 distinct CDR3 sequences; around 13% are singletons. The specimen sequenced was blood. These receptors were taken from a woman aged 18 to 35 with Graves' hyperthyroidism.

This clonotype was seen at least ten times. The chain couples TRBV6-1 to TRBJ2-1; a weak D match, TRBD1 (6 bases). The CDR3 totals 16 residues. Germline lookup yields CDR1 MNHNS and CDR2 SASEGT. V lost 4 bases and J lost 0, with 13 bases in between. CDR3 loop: CASSASGVSSYNEQFF. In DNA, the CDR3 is TGTGCCAGCAGTGCCTCAGGGGTCAGCTCCTACAATGAGCAGTTCTTC.

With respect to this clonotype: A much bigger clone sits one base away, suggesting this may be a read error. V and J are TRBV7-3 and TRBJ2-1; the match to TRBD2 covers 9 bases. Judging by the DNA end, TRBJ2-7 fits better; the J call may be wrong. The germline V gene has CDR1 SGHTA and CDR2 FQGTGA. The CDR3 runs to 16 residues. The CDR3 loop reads CASSLDSGSIKNEQYF. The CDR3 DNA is TGTGCCAGCAGCCTCGATAGCGGGAGTATTAAAAATGAGCAGTACTTC.

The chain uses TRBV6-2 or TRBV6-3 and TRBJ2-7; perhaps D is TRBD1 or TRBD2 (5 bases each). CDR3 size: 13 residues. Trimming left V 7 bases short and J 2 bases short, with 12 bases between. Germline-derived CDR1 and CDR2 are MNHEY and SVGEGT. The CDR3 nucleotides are TGTGCCAGCACTCGGGACGGAGCCTACGAGCAGTACTTC. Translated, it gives CASTRDGAYEQYF.

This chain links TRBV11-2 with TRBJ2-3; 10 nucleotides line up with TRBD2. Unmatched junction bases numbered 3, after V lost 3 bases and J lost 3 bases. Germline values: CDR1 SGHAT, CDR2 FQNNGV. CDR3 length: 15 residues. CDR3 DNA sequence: TGTGCCAGCAGCTTTAGCGGGAGGAAGACAGATACGCAGTATTTT. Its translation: CASSFSGRKTDTQYF.

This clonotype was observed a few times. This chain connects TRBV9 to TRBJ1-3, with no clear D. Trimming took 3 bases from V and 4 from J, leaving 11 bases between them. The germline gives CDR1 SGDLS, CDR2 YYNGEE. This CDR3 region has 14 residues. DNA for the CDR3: TGTGCCAGCAGCGACCCTTCCTCCGGAAACACCATATATTTT. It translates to CASSDPSSGNTIYF.

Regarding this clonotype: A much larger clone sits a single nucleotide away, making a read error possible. This CDR3 is CASSYDWTSGDEQYF. Written as DNA, the CDR3 is TGTGCCAGCAGTTACGACTGGACTAGCGGCGATGAGCAGTACTTC. The V and J genes are TRBV6-5 and TRBJ2-7; TRBD2 agrees at 10 bases. This CDR3 is built from 15 residues. Trimming took 2 bases from V and 7 from J; bases not matched to a gene: 8. CDR1 is MNHEY and CDR2 is SVGAGI in the germline V gene.

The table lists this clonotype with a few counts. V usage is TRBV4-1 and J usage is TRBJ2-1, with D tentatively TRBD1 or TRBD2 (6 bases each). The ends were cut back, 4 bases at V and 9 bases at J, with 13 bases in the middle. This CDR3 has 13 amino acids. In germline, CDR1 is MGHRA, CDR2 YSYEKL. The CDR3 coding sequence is TGCGCCAGCAGCCTTTCCGGAGGGGGTGAGCAGTTCTTC. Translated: CASSLSGGGEQFF.

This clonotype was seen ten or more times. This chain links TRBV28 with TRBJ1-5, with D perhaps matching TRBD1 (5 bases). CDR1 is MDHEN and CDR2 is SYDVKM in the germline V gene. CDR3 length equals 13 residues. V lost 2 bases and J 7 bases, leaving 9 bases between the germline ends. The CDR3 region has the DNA TGTGCCAGCAGTTTACTCGGGGGACAGCCCCAGCATTTT. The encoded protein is CASSLLGGQPQHF.

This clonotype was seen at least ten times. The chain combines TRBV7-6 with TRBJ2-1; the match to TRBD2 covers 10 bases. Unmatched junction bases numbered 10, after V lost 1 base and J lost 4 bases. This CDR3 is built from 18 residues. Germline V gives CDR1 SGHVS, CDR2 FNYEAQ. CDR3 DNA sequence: TGTGCCAGCAGCTTAGAGGGGGGCACTAGCGGGATTTACAATGAGCAGTTCTTC. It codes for CASSLEGGTSGIYNEQFF.

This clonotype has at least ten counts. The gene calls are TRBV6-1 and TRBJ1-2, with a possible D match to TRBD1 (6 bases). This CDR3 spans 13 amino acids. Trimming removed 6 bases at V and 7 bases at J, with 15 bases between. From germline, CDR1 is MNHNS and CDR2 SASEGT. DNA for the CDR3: TGTGCCAGCAGCGATACAGGGAGTCCTGGCTACACCTTC. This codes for CASSDTGSPGYTF.

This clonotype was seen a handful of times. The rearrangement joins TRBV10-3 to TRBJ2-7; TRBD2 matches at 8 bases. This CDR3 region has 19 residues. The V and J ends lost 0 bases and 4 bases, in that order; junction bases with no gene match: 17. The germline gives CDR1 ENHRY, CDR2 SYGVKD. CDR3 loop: CAISESTLRGIAGLYEQYF. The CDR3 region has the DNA TGTGCCATCAGTGAGTCAACACTTCGGGGAATAGCGGGACTTTACGAGCAGTACTTC.

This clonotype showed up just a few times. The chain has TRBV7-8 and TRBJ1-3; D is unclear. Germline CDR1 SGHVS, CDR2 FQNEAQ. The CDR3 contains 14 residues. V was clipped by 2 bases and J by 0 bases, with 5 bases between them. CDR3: CASSLYVSGNTIYF. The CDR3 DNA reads TGTGCCAGCAGCTTATATGTCTCTGGAAACACCATATATTTT.

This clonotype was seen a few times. The CDR3 region has the DNA TGTGCCAGCAGATCAACAGGGGTGTTCGCCTCCCCGTACTTC. This translates into CASRSTGVFASPYF. The rearrangement uses TRBV6-1 and TRBJ2-5; 7 nucleotides match TRBD1. Germline V gene lookup returns CDR1 MNHNS and CDR2 SASEGT. The CDR3 consists of 14 residues. Trimming removed 6 bases from V and 13 bases from J; junction bases left unmatched: 17.

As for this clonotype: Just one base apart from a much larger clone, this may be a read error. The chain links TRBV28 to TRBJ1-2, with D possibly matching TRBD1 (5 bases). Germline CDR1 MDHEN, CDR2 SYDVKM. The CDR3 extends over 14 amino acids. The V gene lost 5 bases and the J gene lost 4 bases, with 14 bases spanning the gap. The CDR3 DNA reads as TGTGCCAGCAGTATCAGCTCTCAGGGCTATGGCTACACCTTC. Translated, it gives CASSISSQGYGYTF.

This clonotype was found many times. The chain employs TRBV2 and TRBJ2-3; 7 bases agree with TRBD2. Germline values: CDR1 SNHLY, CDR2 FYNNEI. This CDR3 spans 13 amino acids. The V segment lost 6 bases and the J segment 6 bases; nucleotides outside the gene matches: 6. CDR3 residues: CASRDFGGDTQYF. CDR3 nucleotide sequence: TGTGCCAGCAGAGACTTCGGGGGGGATACGCAGTATTTT.

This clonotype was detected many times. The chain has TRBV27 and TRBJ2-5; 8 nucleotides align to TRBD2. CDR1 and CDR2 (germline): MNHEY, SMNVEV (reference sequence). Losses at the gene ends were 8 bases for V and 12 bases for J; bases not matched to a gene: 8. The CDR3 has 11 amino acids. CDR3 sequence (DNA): TGTGCCAGCGCTCGGGGGGGGGAAAAGTACTTC. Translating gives CASARGGEKYF.

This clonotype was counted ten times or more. The chain's CDR3 is CASKISGGFNEKLFF. In nucleotides, the CDR3 is TGTGCCAGCAAAATCTCAGGCGGCTTTAATGAAAAACTGTTTTTT. The rearrangement joins TRBV27 to TRBJ1-4, with no clear D. With 7 bases removed from V and 4 bases from J, the gap between germline ends came to 16 bases. The CDR3 totals 15 residues. Germline CDR1 MNHEY, CDR2 SMNVEV (reference sequence). The full variable domain, completed using reference TRBV27 and TRBJ1-4, is EAQVTQNPRYLITVTGKKLTVTCSQNMNHEYMSWYRQDPGLGLRQIYYSMNVEVTDKGDVPEGYKVSRKEKRNFPLILESPSPNQTSLYFCASKISGGFNEKLFFGSGTQLSVL.

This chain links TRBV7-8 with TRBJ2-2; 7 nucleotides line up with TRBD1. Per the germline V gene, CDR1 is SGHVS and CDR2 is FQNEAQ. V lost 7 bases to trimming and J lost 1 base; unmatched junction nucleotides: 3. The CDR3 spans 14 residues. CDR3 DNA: TGTGCCAGCATGACAGGGAGGAACACCGGGGAGCTGTTTTTT. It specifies CASMTGRNTGELFF. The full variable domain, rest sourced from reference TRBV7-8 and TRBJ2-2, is GAGVSQSPRYKVAKRGQDVALRCDPISGHVSLFWYQQALGQGPEFLTYFQNEAQLDKSGLPSDRFFAERPEGSVSTLKIQRTQQEDSAVYLCASMTGRNTGELFFGEGSRLTVL.

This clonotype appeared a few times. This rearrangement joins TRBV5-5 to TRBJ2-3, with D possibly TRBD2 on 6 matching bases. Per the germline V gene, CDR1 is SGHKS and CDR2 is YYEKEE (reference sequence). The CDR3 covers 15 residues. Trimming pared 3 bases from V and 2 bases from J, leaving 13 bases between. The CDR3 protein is CASSSREWVTDTQYF. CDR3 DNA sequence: TGTGCCAGCAGCTCCCGGGAGTGGGTCACAGATACGCAGTATTTT.

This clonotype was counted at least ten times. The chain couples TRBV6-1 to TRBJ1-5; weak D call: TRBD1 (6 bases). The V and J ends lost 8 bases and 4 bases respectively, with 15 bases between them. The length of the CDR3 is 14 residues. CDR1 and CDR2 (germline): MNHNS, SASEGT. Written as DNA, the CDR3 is TGTGCCAGCCAGCCCGGGGGCGGGAATCAGCCCCAGCATTTT. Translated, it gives CASQPGGGNQPQHF.

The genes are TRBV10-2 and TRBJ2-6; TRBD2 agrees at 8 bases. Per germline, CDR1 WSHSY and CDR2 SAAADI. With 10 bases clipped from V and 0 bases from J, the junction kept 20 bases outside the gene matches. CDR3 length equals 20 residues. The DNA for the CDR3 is TGCGCCACCCGAAAAGGACTAGCCTCACCATCCGCCTCTGGGGCCAACGTCCTGACTTTC. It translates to CATRKGLASPSASGANVLTF.

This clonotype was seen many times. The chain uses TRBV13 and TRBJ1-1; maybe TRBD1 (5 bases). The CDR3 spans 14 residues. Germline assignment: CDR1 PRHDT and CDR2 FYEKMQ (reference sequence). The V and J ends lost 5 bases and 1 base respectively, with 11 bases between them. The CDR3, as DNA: TGTGCCAGCAGCCCGGGACGCCCGAACACTGAAGCTTTCTTT. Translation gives CASSPGRPNTEAFF.

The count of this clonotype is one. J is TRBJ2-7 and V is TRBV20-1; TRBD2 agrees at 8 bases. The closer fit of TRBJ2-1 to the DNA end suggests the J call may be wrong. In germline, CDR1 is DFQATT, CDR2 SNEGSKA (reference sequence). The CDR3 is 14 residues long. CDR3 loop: CSARSGTRRGEQFF. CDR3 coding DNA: TGCAGTGCTAGATCCGGGACTAGGAGAGGCGAGCAGTTCTTC.

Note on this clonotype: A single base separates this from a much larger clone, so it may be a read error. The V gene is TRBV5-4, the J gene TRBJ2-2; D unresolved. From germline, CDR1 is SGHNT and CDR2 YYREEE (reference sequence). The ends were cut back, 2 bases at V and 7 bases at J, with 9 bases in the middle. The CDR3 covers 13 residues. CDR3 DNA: TGTGCCAGCAGCTTCTGGGGAATCGGGGAGCTGTTTTTT. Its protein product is CASSFWGIGELFF.

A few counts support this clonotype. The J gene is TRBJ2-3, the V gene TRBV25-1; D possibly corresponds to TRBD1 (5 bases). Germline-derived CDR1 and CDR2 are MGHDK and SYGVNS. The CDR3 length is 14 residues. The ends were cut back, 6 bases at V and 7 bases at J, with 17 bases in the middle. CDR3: CASSPPGFENTQYF. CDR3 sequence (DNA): TGTGCCAGCAGCCCCCCAGGGTTCGAAAATACGCAGTATTTT.

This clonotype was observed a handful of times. As DNA, the CDR3 is TGCGCCAGCAGCGCCGGGGACTATGGCTACACCTTC. This codes for CASSAGDYGYTF. The V and J genes are TRBV5-1 and TRBJ1-2; D is unresolved. V was trimmed by 4 bases and J by 3 bases, leaving 7 bases between them. Germline CDR1 reads SGHRS; CDR2 reads YFSETQ. The CDR3 is 12 amino acids.

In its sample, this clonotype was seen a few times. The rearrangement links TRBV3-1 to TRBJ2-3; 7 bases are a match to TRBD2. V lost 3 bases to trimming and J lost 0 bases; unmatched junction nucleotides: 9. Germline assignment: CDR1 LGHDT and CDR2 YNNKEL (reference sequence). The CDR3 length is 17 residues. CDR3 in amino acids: CASSQDLAETSTDTQYF. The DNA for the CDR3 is TGTGCCAGCAGCCAGGACCTAGCGGAGACTAGCACAGATACGCAGTATTTT.

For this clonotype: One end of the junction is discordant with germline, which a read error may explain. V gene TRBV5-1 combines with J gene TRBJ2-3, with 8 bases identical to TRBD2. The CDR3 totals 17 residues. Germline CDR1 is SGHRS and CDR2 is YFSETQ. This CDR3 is CASSLTSGGLSTDMQYF. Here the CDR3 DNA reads TGCGCCAGCAGCTTGACTAGCGGAGGGCTTAGCACAGATATGCAGTATTTT.

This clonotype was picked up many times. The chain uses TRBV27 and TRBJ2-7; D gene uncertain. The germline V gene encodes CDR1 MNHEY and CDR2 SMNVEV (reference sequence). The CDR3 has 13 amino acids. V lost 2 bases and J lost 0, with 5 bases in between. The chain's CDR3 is CASSLGNSYEQYF. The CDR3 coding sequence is TGTGCCAGCAGTTTAGGTAACTCCTACGAGCAGTACTTC.